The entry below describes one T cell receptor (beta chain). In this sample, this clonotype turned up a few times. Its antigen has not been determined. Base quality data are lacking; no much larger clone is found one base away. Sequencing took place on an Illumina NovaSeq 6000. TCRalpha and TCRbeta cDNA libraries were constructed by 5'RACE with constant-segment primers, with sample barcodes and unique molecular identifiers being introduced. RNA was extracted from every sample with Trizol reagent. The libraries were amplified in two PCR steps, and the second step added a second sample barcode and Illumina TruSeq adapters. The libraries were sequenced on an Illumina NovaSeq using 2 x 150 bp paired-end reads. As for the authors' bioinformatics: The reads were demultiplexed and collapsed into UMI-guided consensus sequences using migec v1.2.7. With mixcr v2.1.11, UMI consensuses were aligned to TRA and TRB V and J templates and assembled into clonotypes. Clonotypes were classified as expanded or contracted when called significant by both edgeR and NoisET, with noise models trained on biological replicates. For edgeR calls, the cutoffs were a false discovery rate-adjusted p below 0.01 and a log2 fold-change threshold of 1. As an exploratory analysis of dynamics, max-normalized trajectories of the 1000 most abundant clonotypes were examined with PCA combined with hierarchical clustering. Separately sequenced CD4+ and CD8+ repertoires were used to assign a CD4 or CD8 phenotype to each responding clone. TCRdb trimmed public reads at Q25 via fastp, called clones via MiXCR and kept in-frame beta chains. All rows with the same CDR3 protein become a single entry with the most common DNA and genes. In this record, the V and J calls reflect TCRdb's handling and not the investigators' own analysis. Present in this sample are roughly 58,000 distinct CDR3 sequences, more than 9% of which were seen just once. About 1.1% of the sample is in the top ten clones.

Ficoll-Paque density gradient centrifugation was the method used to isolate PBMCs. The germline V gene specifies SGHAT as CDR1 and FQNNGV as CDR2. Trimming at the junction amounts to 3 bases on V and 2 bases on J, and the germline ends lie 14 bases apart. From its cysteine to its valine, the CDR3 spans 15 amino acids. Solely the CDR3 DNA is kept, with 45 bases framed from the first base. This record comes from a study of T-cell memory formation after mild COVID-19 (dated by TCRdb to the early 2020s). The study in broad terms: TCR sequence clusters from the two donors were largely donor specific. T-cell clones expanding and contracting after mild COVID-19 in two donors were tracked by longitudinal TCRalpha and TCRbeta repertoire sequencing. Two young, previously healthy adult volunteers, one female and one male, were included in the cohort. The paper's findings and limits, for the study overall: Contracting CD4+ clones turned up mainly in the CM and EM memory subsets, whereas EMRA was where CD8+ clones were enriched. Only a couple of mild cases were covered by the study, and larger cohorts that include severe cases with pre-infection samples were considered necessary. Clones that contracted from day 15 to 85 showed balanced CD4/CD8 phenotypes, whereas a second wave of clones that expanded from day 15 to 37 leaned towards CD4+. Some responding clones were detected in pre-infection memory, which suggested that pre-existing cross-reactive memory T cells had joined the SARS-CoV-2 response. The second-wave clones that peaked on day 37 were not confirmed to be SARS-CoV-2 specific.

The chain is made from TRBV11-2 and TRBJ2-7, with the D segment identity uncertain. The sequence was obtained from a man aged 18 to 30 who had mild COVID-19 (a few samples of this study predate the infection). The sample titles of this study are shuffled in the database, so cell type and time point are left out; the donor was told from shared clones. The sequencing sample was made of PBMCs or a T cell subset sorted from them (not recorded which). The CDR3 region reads CASSLRSPGPYEQYV. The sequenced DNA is TGTGCCAGCAGCTTGAGGTCGCCAGGTCCCTACGAGCAGTACGTC.